Presented here are 27 T cell receptor beta chains from one specimen sequenced in a study of identical twins. MiXCR, run by TCRdb on the 5' RACE reads, gives a single entry per CDR3 protein. The data show about 290,000 distinct CDR3 sequences, roughly 10% seen once. The same data also went into a second study, on yellow fever vaccine responses in identical twins.

The sequencing input was CD8+ T cells sorted from blood. The origin of the receptors is a woman under 30 in good health.

The chain links TRBV6-2 or TRBV6-3 to TRBJ2-1; 11 bases are shared with TRBD2. This CDR3 is built from 17 residues. Trimming at V came to 6 bases and at J to 10 bases, leaving 17 bases not matched to a gene. Germline CDR1 MNHEY, CDR2 SVGEGT. CDR3 nucleotide sequence: TGTGCCAGCAGCTCAGGGGAACTAGCGGGAGTCGGCTGGGAGCAGTTCTTC. Protein sequence: CASSSGELAGVGWEQFF.

This clonotype showed up just a few times. The chain joins TRBV24-1 to TRBJ2-1, with a tentative D call TRBD2 (6 bases). V was shortened by 9 bases and J by 8 bases, with 13 bases between the two germline ends. CDR3 size: 12 residues. The germline gives CDR1 KGHDR, CDR2 SFDVKD. The CDR3 is CATGGFLYEQFF. The CDR3 DNA reads TGTGCCACCGGAGGGTTTCTCTATGAGCAGTTCTTC.

This clonotype was detected ten times or more. V and J are TRBV7-9 and TRBJ2-5; 9 positions agree with TRBD2. Germline CDR1 is SEHNR and CDR2 is FQNEAQ (reference sequence). The CDR3 contains 15 residues. V shed 8 bases, J shed 4 bases, and the junction held 11 bases outside the gene matches. Here the CDR3 reads CASSPGLASIETQYF. The DNA of the CDR3 is TGTGCCAGCTCCCCGGGACTAGCTTCCATAGAGACCCAGTACTTC.

This clonotype showed up just a few times. V gene TRBV10-3 combines with J gene TRBJ2-7; TRBD2 might be the D (5 bases). The V gene lost 0 bases and the J gene lost 2 bases, with 8 bases spanning the gap. There are 14 residues in the CDR3. Germline CDR1 and CDR2: ENHRY and SYGVKD. CDR3 sequence (DNA): TGTGCCATCAGTGAGTCGGCGGGTCCCTACGAGCAGTACTTC. Protein product: CAISESAGPYEQYF.

This clonotype was counted many times. CDR3 in amino acids: CASSPSGTRAYEQYF. Written as DNA, the CDR3 is TGTGCCAGCAGCCCGTCGGGGACTAGAGCCTACGAGCAGTACTTC. The chain has TRBV9 and TRBJ2-7; 8 bases line up with TRBD2. V dropped 4 bases and J dropped 2; count of bases not matched to a gene: 8. The CDR3 contains 15 residues. Looked up from germline, CDR1 is SGDLS and CDR2 is YYNGEE.

This clonotype has at least ten counts. The CDR3 bases are TGCAGCGTTGAAGTCGGGGAGCGGGGATACGAGCAGTACTTC. Encoded protein: CSVEVGERGYEQYF. V is TRBV29-1 and J is TRBJ2-7; TRBD2 agrees at 7 bases. Germline CDR1 reads SQVTM; CDR2 reads ANQGSEA. CDR3 length: 14 residues. J gave up 4 bases and V 1 base, and 7 bases lay outside the gene matches.

Turning to this clonotype: A read error is possible here, since a much larger clone lies one base away. V usage is TRBV9 and J usage is TRBJ2-3, with a weak D call TRBD1 (6 bases). Germline loops: CDR1 SGDLS, CDR2 YYNGEE. The CDR3 totals 14 residues. V was clipped by 7 bases and J by 6 bases, with 18 bases between them. CDR3 coding DNA: TGTGCCAGCCATCCCCCGGAGAGGGGGGATACGCAGTATTTT. Its protein product is CASHPPERGDTQYF.

This rearrangement joins TRBV20-1 to TRBJ2-7; possibly TRBD2 for D (6 bases). The germline CDR1 and CDR2 sequences are DFQATT and SNEGSKA (reference sequence). Trimming stripped 2 bases from V and 2 bases from J, with 10 bases between. This CDR3 has 13 residues. The CDR3 coding sequence is TGCAGTGCTAGAAGTAGCGGAACCTACGAGCAGTACTTC. Protein sequence: CSARSSGTYEQYF.

This chain joins TRBV6-5 and TRBJ2-3; 10 bases fit TRBD2. The V and J ends lost 2 bases and 5 bases, in that order; junction bases with no gene match: 4. Germline values: CDR1 MNHEY, CDR2 SVGAGI. The CDR3 has 15 amino acids. The DNA of the CDR3 is TGTGCCAGCAGTTACGCTAGCGGGGGCCAAGATACGCAGTATTTT. Encoded protein: CASSYASGGQDTQYF.

This clonotype was recorded many times. The chain uses TRBV12-3 or TRBV12-4 and TRBJ2-5; 7 bases are shared with TRBD1. Losses at the gene ends were 8 bases for V and 7 bases for J; bases not matched to a gene: 13. This CDR3 has 14 residues. The CDR3 coding sequence is TGTGCCAGCCTTACCTGGACAGGCCTAGGGACCCAGTACTTC. Its protein is CASLTWTGLGTQYF.

The J gene is TRBJ1-3, the V gene TRBV29-1; 8 bases are shared with TRBD1. The CDR3 spans 15 residues. With 6 bases clipped from V and 4 bases from J, the junction kept 11 bases outside the gene matches. Germline CDR1 is SQVTM and CDR2 is ANQGSEA. The CDR3 DNA is TGCAGCGTGCTGAGCGACAGGGGCGCAGGAAACACCATATATTTT. This translates into CSVLSDRGAGNTIYF.

This chain links TRBV19 with TRBJ2-7; 9 positions match TRBD2. The CDR3 is made up of 16 amino acids. J was trimmed by 4 bases and V by 5 bases; bases with no gene match: 12. The V gene's germline CDR1 is LNHDA and CDR2 SQIVND (reference sequence). The CDR3 DNA follows: TGTGCCAGTAGTGGTCCGGGCGGGAGGGCCGGATACGAGCAGTACTTC. Encoded protein: CASSGPGGRAGYEQYF.

This clonotype was found a few times. V and J are TRBV7-3 and TRBJ2-7, with no clear D. The germline V gene encodes CDR1 SGHTA and CDR2 FQGTGA. This CDR3 has 14 amino acids. V was clipped by 2 bases and J by 5 bases, with 13 bases between them. The chain's CDR3 is CASSLSSGEHEQYF. As DNA, the CDR3 is TGTGCCAGCAGCTTATCGAGTGGGGAACACGAGCAGTACTTC.

A few counts support this clonotype. The rearrangement uses TRBV19 and TRBJ2-7; 8 nucleotides align to TRBD1. The CDR3 runs 13 residues. The V segment lost 5 bases and the J segment 4 bases; nucleotides outside the gene matches: 4. Germline CDR1 and CDR2: LNHDA and SQIVND (reference sequence). CDR3 nucleotides: TGTGCCAGTAGTTGGGGACAGGATTACGAGCAGTACTTC. As protein: CASSWGQDYEQYF. Looking up the rest from reference TRBV19 and TRBJ2-7 gives the full variable domain: DGGITQSPKYLFRKEGQNVTLSCEQNLNHDAMYWYRQDPGQGLRLIYYSQIVNDFQKGDIAEGYSVSREKKESFPLTVTSAQKNPTAFYLCASSWGQDYEQYFGPGTRLTVT.

This clonotype has at least ten counts. V usage is TRBV20-1 and J usage is TRBJ2-1; 11 nucleotides agree with TRBD2. V was pared by 7 bases and J by 8 bases, with 4 bases of the junction left unmatched. The CDR3 is 12 residues long. Germline loops: CDR1 DFQATT, CDR2 SNEGSKA (reference sequence). CDR3 sequence reads: CSDLAGGYEQFF. The DNA of the CDR3 is TGCAGTGACCTAGCGGGGGGTTATGAGCAGTTCTTC.

This clonotype was counted many times. CDR3 sequence: CSAKSGGVENSPLHF. CDR3 sequence (DNA): TGCAGTGCTAAATCGGGGGGGGTGGAGAATTCACCCCTCCACTTT. J is TRBJ1-6 and V is TRBV20-1; a weak D match, TRBD1 (5 bases). CDR1 and CDR2 (germline): DFQATT, SNEGSKA (reference sequence). This CDR3 contains 15 residues. With 4 bases removed from V and 7 bases from J, the gap between germline ends came to 17 bases.

The chain is built from TRBV7-8 and TRBJ2-5; D is unresolved. Germline CDR1 is SGHVS and CDR2 is FQNEAQ. The CDR3 runs to 14 residues. Between the trimmed V and J ends, which lost 5 bases and 3 bases, there was a span of 13 bases. CDR3 sequence reads: CASSRVGIKETQYF. CDR3 sequence (DNA): TGTGCCAGCAGCCGAGTAGGCATAAAAGAGACCCAGTACTTC. Based on the CDR3 plus reference TRBV7-8 and TRBJ2-5, the full variable domain is GAGVSQSPRYKVAKRGQDVALRCDPISGHVSLFWYQQALGQGPEFLTYFQNEAQLDKSGLPSDRFFAERPEGSVSTLKIQRTQQEDSAVYLCASSRVGIKETQYFGPGTRLLVL.

The genes are TRBV27 and TRBJ2-7; no definite D call. Trimming shortened V by 5 bases and J by 5 bases, and 16 bases separated the two germline ends. The germline V gene encodes CDR1 MNHEY and CDR2 SMNVEV (reference sequence). The CDR3 runs 14 residues. DNA for the CDR3: TGTGCCAGCAGTACCCATCCATGGGTCGACGAGCAGTACTTC. This encodes CASSTHPWVDEQYF.

This clonotype was seen ten or more times. The V gene is TRBV4-1, the J gene TRBJ1-5; 9 positions match TRBD1. The junction had 15 bases not matched to a gene; V was cut back by 0 bases and J by 15 bases. The CDR3 runs to 16 residues. CDR1 and CDR2 (germline): MGHRA, YSYEKL. CDR3 residues: CASSQEVITGGAILHF. CDR3 nucleotides: TGCGCCAGCAGCCAAGAAGTGATAACAGGGGGCGCGATACTGCATTTT.

This clonotype was detected many times. The chain carries TRBV29-1 and TRBJ2-4; D ambiguous. This CDR3 comprises 13 residues. The germline CDR1 and CDR2 sequences are SQVTM and ANQGSEA. Trimming removed 0 bases from V and 2 bases from J, with 5 bases in between. CDR3 loop: CSVEDWSKNIQYF. The CDR3 DNA follows: TGCAGCGTTGAAGATTGGTCCAAAAACATTCAGTACTTC.

The chain is built from TRBV4-3 and TRBJ2-7; 11 nucleotides agree with TRBD1. The CDR3 runs 14 residues. Trimming at V came to 5 bases and at J to 5 bases, leaving 5 bases not matched to a gene. Germline-derived CDR1 and CDR2 are LGHNA and YSLEER. CDR3 coding DNA: TGCGCCAGCAGCGAAAGGACAGGGGGCCACGAGCAGTACTTC. Translation: CASSERTGGHEQYF.

This clonotype was detected only a few times. V is TRBV12-3 or TRBV12-4 and J is TRBJ2-3; 11 bases are shared with TRBD2. The CDR3 spans 16 residues. The junction had 7 bases not matched to a gene; V was cut back by 6 bases and J by 2 bases. The CDR3 DNA follows: TGTGCCAGCAGCCCAACTAGCGGGGGTTACACAGATACGCAGTATTTT. It specifies CASSPTSGGYTDTQYF.

Concerning this clonotype itself: At one boundary the junction diverges from the germline segment, which might be a read error. The chain links TRBV2 to TRBJ2-3, with 9 positions matching TRBD2. Germline values: CDR1 SNHLY, CDR2 FYNNEI. The CDR3 spans 19 residues. Written as DNA, the CDR3 is TGTACCAGCTGTACCTACCTAGTTAGCGGGAGTAGGTTTTTCGATACGCAGTATTTT. This codes for CTSCTYLVSGSRFFDTQYF.

This chain joins TRBV4-2 and TRBJ1-1; D might be TRBD1 (6 bases). Per germline, CDR1 LGHNA and CDR2 YNFKEQ. Trimming cost V 0 bases and J 4 bases, with 12 bases left between them. The length of the CDR3 is 15 residues. CDR3 sequence: CASSQDSGTPTEAFF. Here the CDR3 DNA reads TGTGCCAGCAGCCAAGATTCCGGGACACCCACTGAAGCTTTCTTT.

The chain uses TRBV2 and TRBJ2-7; 8 positions agree with TRBD2. CDR1 and CDR2 (germline): SNHLY, FYNNEI. The CDR3 totals 14 residues. V gave up 9 bases and J gave up 8 bases; unmatched junction bases: 15. The CDR3 reads CARALTAGEAQQYF. The CDR3 nucleotides are TGTGCCAGGGCCTTAACAGCGGGAGAGGCGCAGCAGTACTTC.

A few counts support this clonotype. The chain uses TRBV29-1 and TRBJ2-1; a weak D match, TRBD2 (5 bases). The CDR3 runs to 12 residues. CDR1 is SQVTM, CDR2 ANQGSEA, per germline. Trimming removed 7 bases at V and 0 bases at J, with 7 bases between. CDR3 sequence: CSARGSYNEQFF. The CDR3 DNA reads as TGCAGCGCCCGGGGCTCCTACAATGAGCAGTTCTTC.

In its sample, this clonotype was seen a few times. The V and J genes are TRBV4-1 and TRBJ2-7; 7 bases align to TRBD2. V lost 0 bases, J lost 3 bases, and 8 bases stayed unmatched. Germline loops: CDR1 MGHRA, CDR2 YSYEKL. The CDR3 contains 16 residues. CDR3 nucleotide sequence: TGCGCCAGCAGCCAAGATAGGCAGGGAGGGCTCTACGAGCAGTACTTC. Translating it yields CASSQDRQGGLYEQYF.